Listed here is a single TCR beta chain. Its antigen has not been determined. Base qualities are not provided; no much larger clone lies one nucleotide away. These data are taken from a study of sequential checkpoint blockade in melanoma (dated by TCRdb to about 2019). For context, the study as a whole: Patients were randomized 1:1 to first-line nivolumab followed by ipilimumab (arm A) or ipilimumab followed by nivolumab (arm B). Maintenance nivolumab came after each of the two trial sequences. TCRbeta immunosequencing was performed on DNA from 75 to 95 pretreatment melanoma tumor samples. The same lesion was the source of 65% to 90% of the matched pre- and post-treatment tumor biopsy pairs. For around 21 patients, matched tumor biopsies were obtained before treatment and at week 13, following single-agent nivolumab (arm A) or ipilimumab (arm B).

In light of the paper, this sample's treatment or condition label describes: randomized to nivolumab then ipilimumab (arm A) or the reverse (arm B). None of the patients in the trial had previously been given DNA-damaging chemotherapy. The samples were obtained from melanoma patients enrolled in CheckMate 064, an open-label, randomized phase II trial testing sequential checkpoint blockade. Genomic DNA from formalin-fixed paraffin-embedded (FFPE) tissue samples was used for tumor TCR sequencing. The CDR3 runs 15 residues from the cysteine to the phenylalanine. Kept here is only the CDR3 DNA, which spans 45 bases and is read in frame from base 1. Overall study results and their limits: Within-arm analyses of tumor T-cell fraction were constrained by small sample sizes and reduced statistical power. Patients with increases in tumor T-cell fraction and clonality by week 13 were approximately 30 times more likely to achieve clinical benefit. In the nivolumab-first arm (arm A), pretreatment tumor TIL clonality was associated with response (P = .04). The model for predicting response that combines TCR metrics with mutation burden needs to be validated in larger, independent patient cohorts. Tumor T-cell fraction and clonality were found to correlate with PD-L1 staining and CD8+ T-cell counts but not with mutational load.

TCRbeta CDR3 regions were immunosequenced from genomic DNA with the immunoSEQ Assay. Prior to high-throughput sequencing, genomic DNA was amplified by bias-controlled multiplex PCR. In the original analysis: To quantify the absolute abundance of each unique TCRbeta CDR3 region, the sequences were collapsed and filtered. Clonality was defined as 1 minus Pielou's evenness and was calculated using productive rearrangements only. Tumor T-cell fraction was computed by normalizing TCRbeta template counts to usable DNA, estimated from several housekeeping genes. Clones with significantly greater frequencies in on-treatment versus baseline samples were identified using a previously published method. As stored in TCRdb, this immuneACCESS dataset retains in-frame rearrangements with V and J assigned. A fraction of the clones does not appear; measured against another copy, unresolved V genes explain less than half of the discrepancy, and the remainder lacks a known reason. V, J and clone size were drawn from that table, and D and trimming were deduced from the DNA. Across this sample there are some 970 clones, with approximately 20% seen only once. 10% to 13% of the sample lies in the top ten.

Rearrangement joined TRBV1 to TRBJ2-2; no check of the table's D call, TRBD2, against the DNA was made. TRBV1 is given as a pseudogene. The material was tumor tissue (inferred from file names), obtained from a patient given nivolumab and ipilimumab in sequence. This TCR came from a human donor with melanoma. The sequence in DNA is TGCGCCAGCAGCCAAGCCCCCGGGGATGGCGGGGAGCTGTTTTTT. This translates into CASSQAPGDGGELFF.